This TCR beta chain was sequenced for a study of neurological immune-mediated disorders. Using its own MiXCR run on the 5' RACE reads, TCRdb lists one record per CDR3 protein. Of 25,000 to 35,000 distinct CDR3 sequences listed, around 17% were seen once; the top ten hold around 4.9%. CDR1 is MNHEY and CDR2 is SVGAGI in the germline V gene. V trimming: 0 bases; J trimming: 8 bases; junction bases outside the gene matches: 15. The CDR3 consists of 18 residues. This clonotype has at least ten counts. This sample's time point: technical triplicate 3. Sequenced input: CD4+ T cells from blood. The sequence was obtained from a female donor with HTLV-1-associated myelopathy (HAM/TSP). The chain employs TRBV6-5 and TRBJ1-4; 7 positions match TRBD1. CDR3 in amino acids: CASSYSRDRIPVYEKLFF. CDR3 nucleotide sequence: TGTGCCAGCAGTTACTCGAGGGACAGAATCCCCGTGTACGAAAAACTGTTTTTT.